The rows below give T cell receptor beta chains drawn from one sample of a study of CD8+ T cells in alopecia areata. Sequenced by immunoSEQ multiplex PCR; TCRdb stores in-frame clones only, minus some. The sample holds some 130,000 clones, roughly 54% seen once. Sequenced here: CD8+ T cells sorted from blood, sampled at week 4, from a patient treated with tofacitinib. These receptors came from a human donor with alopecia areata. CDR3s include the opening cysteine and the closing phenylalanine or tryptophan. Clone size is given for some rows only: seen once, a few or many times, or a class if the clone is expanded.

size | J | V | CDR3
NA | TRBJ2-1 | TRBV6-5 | CASSYSGHIDNEQFF
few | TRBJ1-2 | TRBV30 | CAWSGGGGYTF
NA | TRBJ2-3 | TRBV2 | CASRVSPGVDTQYF
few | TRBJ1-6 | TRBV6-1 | CASRLTGGAVPTLHF
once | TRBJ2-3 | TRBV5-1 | CASTPTGGASHTQYF
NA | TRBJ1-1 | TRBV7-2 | CASSLNQGARTEAFF
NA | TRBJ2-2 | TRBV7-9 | CASSPGWTGSSTGELFF
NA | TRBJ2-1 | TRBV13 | CASTELAGGYNEQFF
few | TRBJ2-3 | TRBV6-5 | CASNLDGTDTQYF
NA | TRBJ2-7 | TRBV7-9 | CASSWTTYEQYF
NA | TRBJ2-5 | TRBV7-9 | CASSPGQGVGETQYF
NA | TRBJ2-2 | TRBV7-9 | CASSWTGELFF
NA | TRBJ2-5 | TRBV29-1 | CSVGTVQETQYF
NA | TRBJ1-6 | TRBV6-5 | CASSYSEGLGSPLHF
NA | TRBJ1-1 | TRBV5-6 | CASSSGGLVTEAFF
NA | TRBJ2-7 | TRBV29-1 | CSAQAGTGVGEQYF
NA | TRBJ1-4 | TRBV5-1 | CASSPAGATNEKLFF
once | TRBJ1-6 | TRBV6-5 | CASRDPGSYNSPLHF
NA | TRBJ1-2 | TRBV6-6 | CASSPGAYGYTF
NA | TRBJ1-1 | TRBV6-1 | CASGRGENTEAFF
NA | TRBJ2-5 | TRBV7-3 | CASSSVGGGETQYF
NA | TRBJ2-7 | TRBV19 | CASSIIDGTYEQYF
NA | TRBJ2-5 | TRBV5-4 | CASSLDSQETQYF
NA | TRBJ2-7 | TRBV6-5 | CASSYSGESYEQYF
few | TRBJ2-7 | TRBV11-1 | CASSLEQVYYEQYF
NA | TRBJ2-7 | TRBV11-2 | CASNLEGPAAYEQYF
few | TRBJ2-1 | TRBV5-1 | CASSLGPSGESSYNEQFF
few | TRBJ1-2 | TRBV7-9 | CASSFLPQTPLDYGYTF
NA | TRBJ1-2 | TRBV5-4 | CASSLGPQEALNYGYTF
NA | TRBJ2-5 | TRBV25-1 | CASSLSRDQETQYF
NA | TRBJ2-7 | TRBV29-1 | CSVERGTGYEQYF
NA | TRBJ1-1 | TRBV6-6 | CASSYEGLTEAFF
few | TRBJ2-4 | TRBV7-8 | CASSLPRDVKNIQYF
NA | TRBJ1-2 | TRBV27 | CASSEGYGYTF
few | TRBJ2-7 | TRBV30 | CAGRGTGASSYEQYF
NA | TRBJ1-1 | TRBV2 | CASIIGQGAATEAFF
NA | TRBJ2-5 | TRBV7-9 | CASRGGRAKETQYF
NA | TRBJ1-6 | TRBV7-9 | CASSLRRAGANSPLHF
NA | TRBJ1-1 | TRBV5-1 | CASSPQGPEAFF
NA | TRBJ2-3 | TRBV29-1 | CSVEGLTSGNTDTQYF
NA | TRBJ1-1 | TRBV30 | CAWSQGWTEAFF